This T cell receptor beta chain appears in the sequencing data of a study of blood T cells in healthy people across ages. CDR3 length: 16 residues. Germline V CDR1 and CDR2: LGHNA, YSLEER. V trimming: 0 bases; J trimming: 5 bases; junction bases outside the gene matches: 7. Together with a sample-barcoded 5' primer, a J-beta primer mix was included in a second PCR lasting roughly 6 to 12 cycles. From the 5' RACE reads, TCRdb called clonotypes with MiXCR, one entry per CDR3 protein. The table shows hundreds of thousands of distinct CDR3 sequences, with roughly 50% occurring only once. This rearrangement joins TRBV4-3 to TRBJ2-3, with 8 bases lining up with TRBD1. Sequenced: blood. The sequence derives from a man in his forties or fifties in good health. CDR3 region: CASSQDRGTGGDTQYF. CDR3 nucleotide sequence: TGCGCCAGCAGCCAAGATCGCGGAACAGGGGGAGATACGCAGTATTTT.